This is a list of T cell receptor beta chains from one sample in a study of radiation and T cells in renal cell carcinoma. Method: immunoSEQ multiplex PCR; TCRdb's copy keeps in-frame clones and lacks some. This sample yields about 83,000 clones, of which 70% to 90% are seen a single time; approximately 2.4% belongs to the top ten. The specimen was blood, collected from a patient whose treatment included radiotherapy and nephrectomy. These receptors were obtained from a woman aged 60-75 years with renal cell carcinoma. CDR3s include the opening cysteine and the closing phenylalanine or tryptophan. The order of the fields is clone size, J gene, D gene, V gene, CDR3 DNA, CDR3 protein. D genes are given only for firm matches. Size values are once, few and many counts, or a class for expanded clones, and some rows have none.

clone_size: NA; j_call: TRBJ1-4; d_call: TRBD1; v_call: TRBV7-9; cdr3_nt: TGTGCCAGCAGCCGAGACAGGGCTAATGAAAAACTGTTTTTT; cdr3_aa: CASSRDRANEKLFF
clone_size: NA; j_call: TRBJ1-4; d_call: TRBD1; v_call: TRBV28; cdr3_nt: TGTGCCAGCCGGGGACAGGGTGTGGCTAATGAAAAACTGTTTTTT; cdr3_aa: CASRGQGVANEKLFF
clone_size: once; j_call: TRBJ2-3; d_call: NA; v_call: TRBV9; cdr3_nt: TGTGCCAGCAGTGCTAGAGCAGATACGCAGTATTTT; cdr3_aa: CASSARADTQYF
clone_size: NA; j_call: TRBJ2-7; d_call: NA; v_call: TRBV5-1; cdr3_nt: TGCGCCAGCAGCTCCCCGAGACCCCCCCACAAAAGCTCCTACGAGCAGTACTTC; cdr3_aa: CASSSPRPPHKSSYEQYF
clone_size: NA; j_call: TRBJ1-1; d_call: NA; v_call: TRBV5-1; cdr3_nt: TGCGCCAGCAGCCCCAACACAGACAGTGAAGCTTTCTTT; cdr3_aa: CASSPNTDSEAFF
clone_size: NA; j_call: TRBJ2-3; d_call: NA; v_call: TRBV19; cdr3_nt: TGTGCCAGTAGCGCAGGGACTGTTTTATCCACAGATACGCAGTATTTT; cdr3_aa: CASSAGTVLSTDTQYF
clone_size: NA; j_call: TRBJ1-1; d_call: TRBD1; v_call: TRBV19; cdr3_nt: TGTGCCAGTAGTGCGGGACAGGGGAACACTGAAGCTTTCTTT; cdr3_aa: CASSAGQGNTEAFF
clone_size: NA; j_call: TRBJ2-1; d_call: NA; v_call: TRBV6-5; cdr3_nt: TGTGCCAGCAGTTACTCGAGCTATTCCTACAATGAGCAGTTCTTC; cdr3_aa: CASSYSSYSYNEQFF
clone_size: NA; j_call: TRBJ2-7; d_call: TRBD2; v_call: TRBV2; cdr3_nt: TGTGCCAGCAGTCGGGAGGGGCAGGGAACCTACGAGCAGTACTTC; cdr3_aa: CASSREGQGTYEQYF
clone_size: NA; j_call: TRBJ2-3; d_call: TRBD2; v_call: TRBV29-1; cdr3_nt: TGCAGCGTGGGCCCGGGGGGTTCGGGCACAGATACGCAGTATTTT; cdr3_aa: CSVGPGGSGTDTQYF
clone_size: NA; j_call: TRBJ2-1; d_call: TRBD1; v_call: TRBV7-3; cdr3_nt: TGTGCCAGCAGCCCAGCCGGGACAGACTACAATGAGCAGTTCTTC; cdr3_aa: CASSPAGTDYNEQFF
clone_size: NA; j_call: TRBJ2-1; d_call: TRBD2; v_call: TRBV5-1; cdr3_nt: TGCGCCAGCAGCTCGGAACTAGCGGGGGCCGTCAATGAGCGGTTCTTC; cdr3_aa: CASSSELAGAVNERFF
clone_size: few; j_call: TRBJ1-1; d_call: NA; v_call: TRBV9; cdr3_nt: TGTGCCAGCAGCGTAGGTGGCAGGGCGAACACTGAAGCTTTCTTT; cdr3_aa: CASSVGGRANTEAFF
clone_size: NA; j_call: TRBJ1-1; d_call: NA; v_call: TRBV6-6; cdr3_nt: TGTGCCGTCGGCAGGGGGAACACTGAAGCTTTCTTT; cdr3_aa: CAVGRGNTEAFF
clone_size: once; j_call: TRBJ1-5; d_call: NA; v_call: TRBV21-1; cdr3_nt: TGTGCCAGCAGCAATGGGGATCAGCCCCAGCATTTT; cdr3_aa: CASSNGDQPQHF
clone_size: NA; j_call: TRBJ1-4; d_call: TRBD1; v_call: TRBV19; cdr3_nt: TGTGCCAGTAGTCCAAGACAGGGGGCGCGTGAAAAACTGTTTTTT; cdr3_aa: CASSPRQGAREKLFF
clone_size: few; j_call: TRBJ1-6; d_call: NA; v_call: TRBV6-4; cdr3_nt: TGTGCCAGCAGTGAGAGGGGCCATAATTCACCCCTCCACTTT; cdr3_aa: CASSERGHNSPLHF
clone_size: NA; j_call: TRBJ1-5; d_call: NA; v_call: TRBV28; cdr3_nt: TGTGCCAGCAGTTTAGAAAGGGGCAATCAGCCCCAGCATTTT; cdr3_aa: CASSLERGNQPQHF
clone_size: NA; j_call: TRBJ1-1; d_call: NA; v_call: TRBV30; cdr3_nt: TGTGCCTGGAGTATGGGACTTTTGAACACTGAAGCTTTCTTT; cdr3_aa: CAWSMGLLNTEAFF
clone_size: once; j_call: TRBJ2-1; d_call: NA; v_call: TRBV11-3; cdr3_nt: TGTGCCAGCAGCTTACTTCCGGGACTTTACAATGAGCAGTTCTTC; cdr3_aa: CASSLLPGLYNEQFF
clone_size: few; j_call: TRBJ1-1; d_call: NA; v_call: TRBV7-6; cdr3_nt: TGTGCCAGCAGCTTAAGTTCTGAAGCTTTCTTT; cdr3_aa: CASSLSSEAFF
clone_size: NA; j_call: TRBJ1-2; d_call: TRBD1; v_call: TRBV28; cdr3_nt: TGTGCCAGCAGTAAGACAGGGTCTAACTATGGCTACACCTTC; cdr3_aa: CASSKTGSNYGYTF
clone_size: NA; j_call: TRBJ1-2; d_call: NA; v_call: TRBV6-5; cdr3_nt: TGTGCCAGCACCGGGACCGATGCCAACTATGGCTACACCTTC; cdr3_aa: CASTGTDANYGYTF
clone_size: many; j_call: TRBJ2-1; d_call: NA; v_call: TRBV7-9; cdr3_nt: TGTGCCAGCAGCCAGGTCACAGGGAGGTACAATGAGCAGTTCTTC; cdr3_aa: CASSQVTGRYNEQFF
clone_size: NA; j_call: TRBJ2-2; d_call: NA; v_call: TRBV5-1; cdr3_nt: TGCGCCAGCAGCTTGGGGGCCGGGGAGCTGTTTTTT; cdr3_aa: CASSLGAGELFF
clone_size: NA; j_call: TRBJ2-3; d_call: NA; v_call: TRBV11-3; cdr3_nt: TGTGCCAGCAGCTTTCGGGCAGATACGCAGTATTTT; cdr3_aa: CASSFRADTQYF
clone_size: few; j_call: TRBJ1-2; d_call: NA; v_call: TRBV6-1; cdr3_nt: TGTGCCAGCAGTGATATCAACAGGGTAGGGAATGGCTACACCTTC; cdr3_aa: CASSDINRVGNGYTF
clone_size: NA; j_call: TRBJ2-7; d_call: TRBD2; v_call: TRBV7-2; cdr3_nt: TGTGCCAGCCGACCAGCGGGAGGGAGTGAGCAGTACTTC; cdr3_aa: CASRPAGGSEQYF
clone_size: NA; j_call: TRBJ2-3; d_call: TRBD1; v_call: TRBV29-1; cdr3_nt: TGCAGCGTTGATCCTAAGGGACAGACCACAGATACGCAGTATTTT; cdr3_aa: CSVDPKGQTTDTQYF